The 18 T cell receptor beta chains given below trace back to one sample, sequenced in a study of blood T cell repertoires in COVID-19 (dated by TCRdb to 2020 to 2022). The library was built by means of the immunoSEQ multiplex PCR assay. TCRdb took this table from immuneACCESS and kept in-frame rearrangements with V and J called. Such tables lack part of the clones; where checked against another copy, unresolved V genes explain under half of the gap, and the rest is unexplained. This sample is represented by 190,000 or so clones; approximately 78% of them were singletons. Approximately 12% of the sample is taken by the ten largest. Specimen: peripheral blood. All receptors come from a woman older than 75 with COVID-19, enrolled during active disease.

The CDR3 spells CSATGGQETQYF. The CDR3 DNA reads TGCAGCGCCACAGGGGGCCAAGAGACCCAGTACTTC. The chain has TRBV29-1 and TRBJ2-5, with 8 bases identical to TRBD1. This CDR3 comprises 12 residues. J gave up 1 base and V 7 bases, and 2 bases lay outside the gene matches. The germline CDR1 and CDR2 sequences are SQVTM and ANQGSEA.

The rearrangement joins TRBV27 to TRBJ2-7; D not resolved. Per the germline V gene, CDR1 is MNHEY and CDR2 is SMNVEV (reference sequence). This CDR3 has 14 residues. The V end was cut by 3 bases, the J end by 3 bases, with 12 bases between. The CDR3 coding sequence is TGTGCCAGCAGTTTTAGTGGTACAGTCTACGAGCAGTACTTC. Amino acids: CASSFSGTVYEQYF.

The chain is built from TRBV7-9 and TRBJ2-7, with D maybe TRBD1 (6 bases). Trimming left V 1 base short and J 4 bases short, with 20 bases between. The V gene's germline CDR1 is SEHNR and CDR2 FQNEAQ (reference sequence). The CDR3 totals 17 residues. CDR3: CASSLVLGRGGTYEQYF. The CDR3 DNA is TGTGCCAGCAGCTTAGTTCTGGGAAGAGGGGGAACATACGAGCAGTACTTC.

The gene calls are TRBV28 and TRBJ1-2; 7 nucleotides line up with TRBD1. This CDR3 is built from 12 residues. CDR1 is MDHEN and CDR2 is SYDVKM in the germline V gene. Trimming at V came to 6 bases and at J to 7 bases, leaving 5 bases not matched to a gene. The CDR3 loop is CASRSDRRGYTF. The CDR3 DNA sequence: TGTGCCAGCAGGTCGGACAGGCGTGGCTACACCTTC.

CDR3 amino acids: CASRGEGRNNQPQHF. The CDR3 DNA is TGTGCCAGCAGGGGGGAGGGGAGAAATAATCAGCCCCAGCATTTT. The chain uses TRBV5-8 and TRBJ1-5; a weak D match, TRBD1 (5 bases). V lost 5 bases and J 4 bases, leaving 16 bases between the germline ends. CDR3 length equals 15 residues. From germline, CDR1 is SGHTS and CDR2 YDEGEE. The full variable domain, rest sourced from reference TRBV5-8 and TRBJ1-5, is EAGVTQSPTHLIKTRGQQATLRCSPISGHTSVYWYQQALGLGLQFLLWYDEGEERNRGNFPPRFSGRQFPNYSSELNVNALELEDSALYLCASRGEGRNNQPQHFGDGTRLSIL.

The V and J genes are TRBV28 and TRBJ2-1, with 8 nucleotides matching TRBD2. The trim removed 3 bases at V and 6 bases at J, leaving 10 bases unmatched. CDR1 and CDR2 from the germline V gene are MDHEN and SYDVKM. CDR3 length: 16 residues. CDR3 residues: CASSFRSGRSTNEQFF. CDR3 bases: TGTGCCAGCAGTTTCAGGAGCGGGAGAAGTACCAATGAGCAGTTCTTC.

This chain connects TRBV28 to TRBJ2-5, with 7 bases matching TRBD1. V trimming: 5 bases; J trimming: 4 bases; junction bases outside the gene matches: 13. Germline values: CDR1 MDHEN, CDR2 SYDVKM. The CDR3 runs to 16 residues. Here the CDR3 reads CASSALLQGPVETQYF. The DNA of the CDR3 is TGTGCCAGCAGTGCCCTACTACAGGGGCCCGTAGAGACCCAGTACTTC.

V is TRBV5-1 and J is TRBJ2-1, with 13 bases that match TRBD2. The CDR3 covers 16 residues. Per the germline V gene, CDR1 is SGHRS and CDR2 is YFSETQ. With 6 bases clipped from V and 1 base from J, the junction kept 4 bases outside the gene matches. The CDR3 DNA is TGCGCCAGCATAGAACTAGCGGGAGGGTCCTACAATGAGCAGTTCTTC. Translated: CASIELAGGSYNEQFF.

This clone has a handful of counts. This rearrangement joins TRBV27 to TRBJ2-1, with TRBD2 as a possible D gene (5 bases). V was trimmed by 6 bases and J by 0 bases, leaving 9 bases between them. Germline CDR1 MNHEY, CDR2 SMNVEV (reference sequence). CDR3 length equals 14 residues. This CDR3 is CASRERSSYNEQFF. CDR3 sequence (DNA): TGTGCCAGCAGAGAGCGGTCCTCCTACAATGAGCAGTTCTTC.

The rearrangement links TRBV12-3 or TRBV12-4 to TRBJ2-7, with D possibly matching TRBD1 (6 bases). The CDR3 is made up of 13 amino acids. V was pared by 3 bases and J by 3 bases, with 9 bases between. The chain's CDR3 is CASSFQGYYEQYF. The CDR3 DNA sequence: TGTGCCAGCAGTTTCCAGGGGTACTACGAGCAGTACTTC.

The V call is TRBV6-1, the J call TRBJ1-2; unclear D gene. In germline, CDR1 is MNHNS, CDR2 SASEGT. This CDR3 region has 19 residues. The V end was cut by 0 bases, the J end by 2 bases, with 22 bases between. The CDR3 here is CASSEAAWRRESRNYGYTF. In DNA form, the CDR3 reads TGTGCCAGCAGTGAAGCGGCATGGAGAAGGGAGTCACGAAACTATGGCTACACCTTC.

The V and J genes are TRBV2 and TRBJ2-3, with 9 bases lining up with TRBD2. Germline loops: CDR1 SNHLY, CDR2 FYNNEI. The V gene end was trimmed by 3 bases and the J gene end by 2 bases; junction bases not matched to a gene: 6. The CDR3 is 16 residues long. The CDR3 region is CASSDGRGGSTDTQYF. The CDR3 nucleotides read TGTGCCAGCAGTGATGGGCGGGGGGGATCCACAGATACGCAGTATTTT.

This rearrangement joins TRBV6-6 to TRBJ1-5; D possibly corresponds to TRBD1 (6 bases). The length of the CDR3 is 14 residues. V lost 2 bases and J lost 7, with 12 bases in between. Germline V CDR1 and CDR2: MNHNY, SVGAGI (reference sequence). The CDR3 is CASSYRGGAQPQHF. The CDR3 DNA is TGTGCCAGCAGTTACCGGGGGGGCGCCCAGCCCCAGCATTTT.

The chain carries TRBV18 and TRBJ2-3, with TRBD1 matching over 7 bases. The CDR3 has 14 residues. Germline values: CDR1 KGHSH, CDR2 LQKENI. After removal of 6 bases from V and 5 bases from J, the junction contained 8 bases not matched to a gene. The DNA for the CDR3 is TGTGCCAGCTCCCTCGACAGGGCCGAAGATACGCAGTATTTT. Translating it yields CASSLDRAEDTQYF.

This rearrangement joins TRBV2 to TRBJ2-3; the match to TRBD2 covers 12 bases. The V segment lost 5 bases and the J segment 4 bases; nucleotides outside the gene matches: 7. The CDR3 extends over 16 amino acids. Germline CDR1 reads SNHLY; CDR2 reads FYNNEI. CDR3 DNA: TGTGCCAGCAGTCTAGCGGGAGGGCCTGCATCAGATACGCAGTATTTT. It encodes CASSLAGGPASDTQYF.

In nucleotides, the CDR3 is TGTGCCAGCAGGGACACAGGGGCCCCCCAGGCTTTCTTT. It specifies CASRDTGAPQAFF. The V gene is TRBV6-5, the J gene TRBJ1-1; 7 bases line up with TRBD1. There are 13 residues in the CDR3. J gave up 11 bases and V 6 bases, and 12 bases lay outside the gene matches. Germline V gene data show CDR1 as MNHEY and CDR2 as SVGAGI.

The rearrangement links TRBV27 to TRBJ2-7; D is perhaps TRBD1 (5 bases). There are 14 residues in the CDR3. V gave up 5 bases and J gave up 4 bases, with 15 bases separating them. Germline assignment: CDR1 MNHEY and CDR2 SMNVEV (reference sequence). In DNA form, the CDR3 reads TGTGCCAGCAGTCCGAGGACATCCCCTTACGAGCAGTACTTC. Translating it yields CASSPRTSPYEQYF.

V gene TRBV11-3 combines with J gene TRBJ1-3; D not resolved. The CDR3 is made up of 15 amino acids. Deletions cut 2 bases from V and 5 bases from J, with 13 bases between. Germline CDR1 reads SGHNT; CDR2 reads YENEEA. The DNA of the CDR3 is TGTGCCAGCAGCTTATCGGCAGGTCCAAGAAACACCATATATTTT. It is translated as CASSLSAGPRNTIYF.